This passage covers 26 T cell receptor beta chains from one sample sequenced in a study of cytomegalovirus exposure and HLA in healthy donors. In the PCR, 60 Vbeta and 13 Jbeta primers were used. Assay used: immunoSEQ multiplex PCR; TCRdb lists only in-frame clones, some missing. Of just under 150,000 clones in the sample, over 80% are singletons; the top ten hold 2.5% to 3.5%. Material: PBMCs. The receptors shown here come from a woman in her 30s in good health and CMV-seronegative.

The V and J genes are TRBV11-1 and TRBJ1-5; the D is unclear. Germline CDR1 is SGHAT and CDR2 is FQDESV (reference sequence). This CDR3 is built from 13 residues. Trimming removed 2 bases at V and 8 bases at J, with 10 bases between. CDR3 residues: CASSLSSGEPQHF. In DNA, the CDR3 is TGTGCCAGCAGCTTATCCTCCGGGGAGCCCCAGCATTTT.

The chain carries TRBV7-9 and TRBJ1-5, with D hard to call. V shed 1 base and J shed 5 bases, with 6 bases lying between them. Germline-derived CDR1 and CDR2 are SEHNR and FQNEAQ (reference sequence). This CDR3 comprises 13 residues. In DNA form, the CDR3 reads TGTGCCAGCAGCTTAGGGGCCCATCAGCCCCAGCATTTT. Residues: CASSLGAHQPQHF.

The chain joins TRBV6-4 to TRBJ1-1; the D is unclear. Trimming shortened V by 8 bases and J by 3 bases, and 7 bases separated the two germline ends. The germline V gene has CDR1 MRHNA and CDR2 SNTAGT. The CDR3 length is 11 residues. The CDR3 sequence is CASGRDTEAFF. CDR3 bases: TGTGCCAGCGGGAGGGACACTGAAGCTTTCTTT.

The rearrangement uses TRBV5-6 and TRBJ1-2, with 9 bases identical to TRBD1. The germline V gene encodes CDR1 SGHDT and CDR2 YYEEEE. V shed 4 bases and J 2 bases; nucleotides not matched to a gene: 6. This CDR3 is built from 15 residues. CDR3: CASSPRTGANYGYTF. CDR3 bases: TGTGCCAGCAGCCCTCGGACAGGGGCAAACTATGGCTACACCTTC.

This chain joins TRBV30 and TRBJ2-3; no clear D. CDR3 length: 15 amino acids. CDR1 GTSNPN and CDR2 SVGIG come from the germline V gene (reference sequence). The V end lost 0 bases, the J end lost 0 bases, and 10 bases lay between the germline ends. CDR3 sequence reads: CAWSVQYRSTDTQYF. CDR3 in DNA: TGTGCCTGGAGTGTACAGTATAGGAGCACAGATACGCAGTATTTT.

This clone came up a few times. The chain recombines TRBV7-9 with TRBJ2-1; 10 bases are shared with TRBD2. This CDR3 has 18 residues. With 4 bases clipped from V and 5 bases from J, the junction kept 14 bases outside the gene matches. CDR1 and CDR2 (germline): SEHNR, FQNEAQ (reference sequence). The CDR3 DNA reads TGTGCCAGCAGCTCCCGATTACCTAGCGGGAGCGGCAACAATGAGCAGTTCTTC. Translation: CASSSRLPSGSGNNEQFF.

The chain joins TRBV7-9 to TRBJ1-1, with a possible D match to TRBD1 (5 bases). Trimming removed 1 base at V and 6 bases at J, with 9 bases between. Germline-derived CDR1 and CDR2 are SEHNR and FQNEAQ (reference sequence). The CDR3 length is 13 residues. The CDR3 sequence is CASSLVQVPEAFF. DNA of the CDR3: TGTGCCAGCAGCTTAGTACAGGTCCCTGAAGCTTTCTTT.

V gene TRBV5-1 combines with J gene TRBJ1-4; 11 bases are a match to TRBD1. This CDR3 is 16 amino acids long. In germline, CDR1 is SGHRS, CDR2 YFSETQ. J was trimmed by 8 bases and V by 2 bases; bases with no gene match: 8. The CDR3 DNA sequence: TGCGCCAGCAGCTTTGGGACAGGGGGGGGGAGCGAAAAACTGTTTTTT. Translation gives CASSFGTGGGSEKLFF.

The V gene is TRBV7-7, the J gene TRBJ2-5; 11 bases are a match to TRBD2. CDR1 and CDR2 from the germline V gene are SSHAT and FNYEAQ (reference sequence). This CDR3 spans 15 amino acids. The V and J ends lost 1 base and 4 bases, in that order; junction bases with no gene match: 2. This CDR3 reads CASSLGLAGGETQYF. CDR3 nucleotide sequence: TGTGCCAGCAGCTTAGGGCTAGCGGGGGGAGAGACCCAGTACTTC.

V usage is TRBV5-1 and J usage is TRBJ2-3, with 8 bases fitting TRBD2. V was pared by 6 bases and J by 4 bases, with 10 bases of the junction left unmatched. The CDR3 consists of 15 residues. CDR1 is SGHRS and CDR2 is YFSETQ in the germline V gene. The CDR3 loop reads CASTIGGLGADTQYF. The DNA of the CDR3 is TGCGCCAGCACGATTGGGGGACTAGGGGCAGATACGCAGTATTTT.

This chain uses TRBV7-3 with TRBJ1-1; TRBD1 is a possible D gene (6 bases). The CDR3 loop spans 13 amino acids. Germline V gene sequence: CDR1 SGHTA, CDR2 FQGTGA. Trimming took off 4 bases at V and 9 bases at J, with 15 bases between the two ends. Here the CDR3 reads CASSSTGIQKAFF. For the CDR3, the DNA is TGTGCCAGCAGCTCCACAGGGATTCAAAAAGCTTTCTTT. The full variable domain, completed using reference TRBV7-3 and TRBJ1-1, is GAGVSQTPSNKVTEKGKYVELRCDPISGHTALYWYRQSLGQGPEFLIYFQGTGAADDSGLPNDRFFAVRPEGSVSTLKIQRTERGDSAVYLCASSSTGIQKAFFGQGTRLTVV.

The chain has TRBV5-1 and TRBJ2-3; D ambiguous. The CDR3 totals 16 residues. CDR1 and CDR2 from the germline V gene are SGHRS and YFSETQ. V dropped 0 bases and J dropped 3 bases, with 14 bases sitting between them. The CDR3 region has the DNA TGCGCCAGCAGCTTGGCCGAGATTCCCGGGACAGATACGCAGTATTTT. The encoded protein is CASSLAEIPGTDTQYF.

This clone was recorded once. This rearrangement joins TRBV30 to TRBJ2-5, with D perhaps matching TRBD1 (5 bases). Germline V gene data show CDR1 as GTSNPN and CDR2 as SVGIG (reference sequence). The V and J ends lost 0 bases and 5 bases respectively, with 10 bases between them. There are 13 residues in the CDR3. CDR3 nucleotide sequence: TGTGCCTGGAGTGTACATGCAGGGGAGACCCAGTACTTC. Encoded protein: CAWSVHAGETQYF.

The V call is TRBV7-2, the J call TRBJ2-3; 11 positions agree with TRBD2. The J segment lost 2 bases and the V segment lost 4 bases, leaving 2 bases of the junction unmatched. Germline V gives CDR1 SGHTA, CDR2 FQGNSA. This CDR3 contains 15 residues. The DNA of the CDR3 is TGTGCCAGCAGCTCGACTAGCGGGAACACAGATACGCAGTATTTT. This sequence encodes CASSSTSGNTDTQYF.

V gene TRBV6-7 combines with J gene TRBJ2-7; 10 nucleotides match TRBD2. TRBV6-7 is an ORF for which the function is uncertain. Trimming cost V 5 bases and J 5 bases; bases outside gene matches: 6. This CDR3 is built from 14 residues. The CDR3 protein is CASSGAGGWDEQYF. In DNA, the CDR3 is TGTGCCAGCAGTGGAGCGGGAGGGTGGGACGAGCAGTACTTC.

The V call is TRBV5-6, the J call TRBJ1-1, with 8 nucleotides matching TRBD1. The length of the CDR3 is 16 residues. The ends lost 0 bases at V and 2 bases at J; junction bases unmatched: 6. CDR1 and CDR2 from the germline V gene are SGHDT and YYEEEE. CDR3 DNA: TGTGCCAGCAGCTTGGCCGGGTCAGGGGGCAACACTGAAGCTTTCTTT. It specifies CASSLAGSGGNTEAFF.

This clone was counted only a few times. V usage is TRBV4-3 and J usage is TRBJ1-5; perhaps TRBD1 as D (5 bases). CDR1 is LGHNA, CDR2 YSLEER, per germline. This CDR3 has 13 amino acids. V gave up 1 base and J gave up 6 bases, with 7 bases separating them. The CDR3 protein is CASSQGRVQPQHF. In DNA form, the CDR3 reads TGCGCCAGCAGCCAAGGCAGGGTTCAGCCCCAGCATTTT.

The chain is built from TRBV28 and TRBJ1-2; 10 bases line up with TRBD1. Germline CDR1 MDHEN, CDR2 SYDVKM. Germline trimming cut 5 bases from V and 8 bases from J; bases unmatched to any gene: 8. The CDR3 covers 14 residues. The CDR3 protein is CASSPGTGAQGYTF. As DNA, the CDR3 is TGTGCCAGCAGTCCAGGGACAGGGGCGCAGGGCTACACCTTC.

This clone has just one count. The chain is built from TRBV7-2 and TRBJ2-7, with 9 bases aligning to TRBD1. J was trimmed by 5 bases and V by 5 bases; bases with no gene match: 10. Per germline, CDR1 SGHTA and CDR2 FQGNSA. CDR3 size: 15 residues. The CDR3 nucleotides are TGTGCCAGCAGCACAACCGGGACAGGGTTCAACGAGCAGTACTTC. This gives the protein CASSTTGTGFNEQYF. Drawing the rest from reference TRBV7-2 and TRBJ2-7, the complete variable domain is GAGVSQSPSNKVTEKGKDVELRCDPISGHTALYWYRQSLGQGLEFLIYFQGNSAPDKSGLPSDRFSAERTGGSVSTLTIQRTQQEDSAVYLCASSTTGTGFNEQYFGPGTRLTVT.

Regarding this clone: Distinct nucleotide sequences in the sample also encode this CDR3. The chain recombines TRBV5-4 with TRBJ2-3, with 14 positions matching TRBD2. This CDR3 contains 16 residues. Per germline, CDR1 SGHNT and CDR2 YYREEE (reference sequence). J was trimmed by 4 bases and V by 0 bases; bases with no gene match: 1. CDR3 sequence reads: CASSLGLAGGADTQYF. In DNA form, the CDR3 reads TGTGCCAGCAGCTTGGGACTAGCGGGAGGGGCAGATACGCAGTATTTT.

DNA of the CDR3: TGTGCCAGCAGCCCGAGACAGGGGGCTAGGGAGACCCAGTACTTC. Amino acids: CASSPRQGARETQYF. The genes are TRBV14 and TRBJ2-5; 10 bases are a match to TRBD1. There are 15 residues in the CDR3. V was clipped by 4 bases and J by 5 bases; unmatched bases: 7. Germline CDR1 is SGHDN and CDR2 is FVKESK. The whole variable domain, filled in from reference TRBV14 and TRBJ2-5, reads EAGVTQFPSHSVIEKGQTVTLRCDPISGHDNLYWYRRVMGKEIKFLLHFVKESKQDESGMPNNRFLAERTGGTYSTLKVQPAELEDSGVYFCASSPRQGARETQYFGPGTRLLVL.

V and J are TRBV5-1 and TRBJ2-2; D may be TRBD2 (6 bases). Trimming took 0 bases from V and 3 from J, leaving 6 bases between them. This CDR3 has 14 residues. Germline CDR1 and CDR2: SGHRS and YFSETQ. The CDR3 DNA sequence: TGCGCCAGCAGCTTGGGCGGGGACACCGGGGAGCTGTTTTTT. This sequence encodes CASSLGGDTGELFF.

The CDR3 coding sequence is TGTGCCAGCAGTAGACCGCCAGGGACCCAGTACTTC. This sequence encodes CASSRPPGTQYF. This chain links TRBV2 with TRBJ2-5; D is unresolved. This CDR3 has 12 residues. Germline-derived CDR1 and CDR2 are SNHLY and FYNNEI. V was clipped by 5 bases and J by 7 bases, with 11 bases between them. The variable domain in full, completed from reference TRBV2 and TRBJ2-5, reads EPEVTQTPSHQVTQMGQEVILRCVPISNHLYFYWYRQILGQKVEFLVSFYNNEISEKSEIFDDQFSVERPDGSNFTLKIRSTKLEDSAMYFCASSRPPGTQYFGPGTRLLVL.

The chain's CDR3 is CASSQGDTGEGTQYF. The CDR3 DNA reads as TGTGCCAGCAGCCAAGGGGACACAGGGGAAGGGACCCAGTACTTC. This sequence joins TRBV7-8 and TRBJ2-5; 7 bases are shared with TRBD1. With 5 bases clipped from V and 7 bases from J, the junction kept 13 bases outside the gene matches. The germline gives CDR1 SGHVS, CDR2 FQNEAQ. The CDR3 has 15 amino acids.

The gene calls are TRBV7-2 and TRBJ2-3, with D perhaps matching TRBD2 (6 bases). CDR3 size: 16 residues. CDR1 is SGHTA, CDR2 FQGNSA, per germline. Trimming cost V 1 base and J 0 bases, with 11 bases left between them. CDR3: CASSLVVGRSTDTQYF. The DNA of the CDR3 is TGTGCCAGCAGCTTAGTAGTCGGGAGAAGCACAGATACGCAGTATTTT.

This chain connects TRBV2 to TRBJ1-4, with D tentatively TRBD1 (6 bases). The CDR3 has 14 residues. Germline CDR1 and CDR2: SNHLY and FYNNEI. V gave up 6 bases and J gave up 8 bases, with 16 bases separating them. CDR3: CASRPDRPWEKLFF. The CDR3 bases are TGTGCCAGCAGGCCGGACAGACCATGGGAAAAACTGTTTTTT.